This TCR beta chain derives from a study of blood T cells in healthy people across ages. Study-level findings and limits: Researchers said unsorted PBMCs prevented a conclusive naive versus antigen-experienced comparison.

Germline CDR1 is DFQATT and CDR2 is SNEGSKA (reference sequence). V lost 0 bases and J lost 2, with 11 bases in between. CDR3 size: 14 residues. Remarks on this clonotype: Its target is not known.

A second roughly 7 to 11 cycle PCR used barcoded and J-beta primers. All samples gave at least 2.5 million CDR3-containing paired-end reads. TCRdb itself ran the 5' RACE reads through MiXCR, one entry per CDR3 protein. The data contain about a million distinct CDR3 sequences, roughly 43% of them singletons. The sample was blood. This clonotype was obtained from a man aged 30 to 45 in good health. The rearrangement uses TRBV20-1 and TRBJ2-7, with D perhaps TRBD2 (5 bases). The CDR3, as DNA: TGCAGTGCTAGAGATCCTAGCAAAGCCTACGAGCAGTACTTC. It encodes CSARDPSKAYEQYF.